This record concerns one TCR delta chain sequence. A far larger clone is one nucleotide away, so this likely arose from a read error. In the same sample, other DNA sequences code for this CDR3. This sample stems from a study of gamma-delta chains in newborns, infants, children. As for the study in general: Microbial exposure reportedly drives polyclonal innate γδ T cell expansion after birth.

TCRdb re-called the reads with CATT. The sample contains 3,500 to 4,500 delta-chain clones, under 15% of which appear only once. The CDR3 loop spans 14 amino acids. Germline V gives CDR1 GEAIGNYY, CDR2 EKD. The clonotype was recovered from a child who was a newborn, infant or young child, either healthy, febrile or measles-vaccinated (not recorded which). The chain uses TRDV2 and TRDJ1; D is perhaps TRDD3 (5 bases). Source material: blood. CDR3 residues: CACDTVGEFDKLIF. DNA of the CDR3: TGTGCCTGCGACACCGTCGGGGAGTTCGATAAACTCATCTTT.